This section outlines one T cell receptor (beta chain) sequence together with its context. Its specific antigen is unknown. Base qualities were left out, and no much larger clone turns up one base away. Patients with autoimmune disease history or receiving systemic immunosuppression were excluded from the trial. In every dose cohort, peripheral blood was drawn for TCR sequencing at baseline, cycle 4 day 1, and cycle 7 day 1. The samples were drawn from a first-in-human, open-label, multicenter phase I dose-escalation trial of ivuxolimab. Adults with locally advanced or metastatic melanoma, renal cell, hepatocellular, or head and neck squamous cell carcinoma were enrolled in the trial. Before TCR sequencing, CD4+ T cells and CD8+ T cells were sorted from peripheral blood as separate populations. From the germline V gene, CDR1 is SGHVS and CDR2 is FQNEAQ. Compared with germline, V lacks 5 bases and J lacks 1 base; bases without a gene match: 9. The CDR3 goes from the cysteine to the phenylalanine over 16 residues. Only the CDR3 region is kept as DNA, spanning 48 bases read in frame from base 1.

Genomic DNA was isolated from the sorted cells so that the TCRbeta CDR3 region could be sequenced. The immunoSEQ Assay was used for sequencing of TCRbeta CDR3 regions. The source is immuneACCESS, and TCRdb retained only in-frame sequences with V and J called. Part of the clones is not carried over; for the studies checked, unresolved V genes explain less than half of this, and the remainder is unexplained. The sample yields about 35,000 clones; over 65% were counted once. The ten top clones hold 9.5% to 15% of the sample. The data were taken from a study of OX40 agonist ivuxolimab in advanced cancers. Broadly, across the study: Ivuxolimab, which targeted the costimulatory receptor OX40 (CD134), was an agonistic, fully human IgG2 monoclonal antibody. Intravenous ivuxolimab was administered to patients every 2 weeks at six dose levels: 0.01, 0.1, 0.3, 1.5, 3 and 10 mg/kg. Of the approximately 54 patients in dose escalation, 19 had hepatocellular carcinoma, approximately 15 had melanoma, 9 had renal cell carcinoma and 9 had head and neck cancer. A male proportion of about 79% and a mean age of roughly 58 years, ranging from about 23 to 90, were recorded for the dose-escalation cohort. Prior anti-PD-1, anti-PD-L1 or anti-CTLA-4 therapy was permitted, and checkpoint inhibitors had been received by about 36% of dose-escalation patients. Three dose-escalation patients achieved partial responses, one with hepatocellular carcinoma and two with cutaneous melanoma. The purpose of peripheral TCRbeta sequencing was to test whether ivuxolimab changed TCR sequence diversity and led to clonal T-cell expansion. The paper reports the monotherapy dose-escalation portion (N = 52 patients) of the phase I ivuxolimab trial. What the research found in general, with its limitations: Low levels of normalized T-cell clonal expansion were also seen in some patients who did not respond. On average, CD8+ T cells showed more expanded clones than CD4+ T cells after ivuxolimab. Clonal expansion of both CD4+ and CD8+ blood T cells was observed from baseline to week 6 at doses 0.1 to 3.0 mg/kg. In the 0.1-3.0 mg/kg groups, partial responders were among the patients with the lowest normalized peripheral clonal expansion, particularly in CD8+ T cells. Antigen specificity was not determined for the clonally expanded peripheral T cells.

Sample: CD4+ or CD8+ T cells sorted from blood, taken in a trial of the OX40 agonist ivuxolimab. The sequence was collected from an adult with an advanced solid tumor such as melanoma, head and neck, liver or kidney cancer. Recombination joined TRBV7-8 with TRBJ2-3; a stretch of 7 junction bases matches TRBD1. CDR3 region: CASSAYRGPRTDTQYF. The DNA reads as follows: TGTGCCAGCAGCGCCTACAGGGGCCCCCGCACAGATACGCAGTATTTT.